Shown below are 16 T cell receptor beta chains from a single sample sequenced in a study of blood T cell repertoires in COVID-19. This table comes from immunoSEQ multiplex PCR, and its TCRdb copy is limited to in-frame clones, with some not included. The table includes hundreds of thousands of clones, more than 70% detected once. The specimen was PBMCs or T cells enriched from blood (not recorded which). The receptors were sampled from a man under 40 with acute COVID-19.

The V and J genes are TRBV5-1 and TRBJ1-1; 11 bases line up with TRBD1. V gave up 4 bases and J gave up 1 base; unmatched junction bases: 6. The V gene's germline CDR1 is SGHRS and CDR2 YFSETQ. The CDR3 has 16 amino acids. CDR3 coding DNA: TGCGCCAGCAGCCGGGGACAGGGGGTTGGGAACACTGAAGCTTTCTTT. Its translation: CASSRGQGVGNTEAFF.

The V and J genes are TRBV9 and TRBJ1-2, with a weak D call TRBD1 (5 bases). Per the germline V gene, CDR1 is SGDLS and CDR2 is YYNGEE. The V end was cut by 0 bases, the J end by 7 bases, with 19 bases between. This CDR3 has 16 amino acids. CDR3 loop: CASSVANGPAGGGYTF. In DNA form, the CDR3 reads TGTGCCAGCAGCGTAGCCAACGGACCGGCGGGGGGTGGCTACACCTTC.

This chain joins TRBV5-1 and TRBJ1-5, with a weak D call TRBD1 (6 bases). Trimming stripped 4 bases from V and 2 bases from J, with 13 bases between. Germline V lookup: CDR1 SGHRS, CDR2 YFSETQ. The CDR3 runs 15 residues. The CDR3 nucleotides read TGCGCCAGCAGCCACGATTCAGGGGGCAATCAGCCCCAGCATTTT. Translating gives CASSHDSGGNQPQHF.

This clone was recorded only once. The chain joins TRBV5-1 to TRBJ2-1, with 13 bases matching TRBD2. V lost 4 bases to trimming and J lost 8 bases; unmatched junction nucleotides: 6. This CDR3 is built from 15 residues. Germline V gene lookup returns CDR1 SGHRS and CDR2 YFSETQ. CDR3 DNA: TGCGCCAGCAGCGTGACTAGCGGGGGGTTCGATGAGCAGTTCTTC. Its translation: CASSVTSGGFDEQFF.

The chain has TRBV6-5 and TRBJ1-1, with TRBD1 as a possible D gene (5 bases). The CDR3 has 13 amino acids. The ends were cut back, 8 bases at V and 6 bases at J, with 16 bases in the middle. Germline assignment: CDR1 MNHEY and CDR2 SVGAGI. The CDR3 is CASHVQGSAEAFF. The CDR3 coding sequence is TGTGCCAGCCACGTCCAGGGAAGCGCTGAAGCTTTCTTT.

The table lists this clone with a few counts. The chain couples TRBV19 to TRBJ1-2; 7 positions agree with TRBD1. Germline values: CDR1 LNHDA, CDR2 SQIVND (reference sequence). The CDR3 length is 13 residues. Trimming cost V 3 bases and J 6 bases; bases outside gene matches: 4. The CDR3 DNA is TGTGCCAGTAGTATCCGACAGGGTGATGGCTACACCTTC. This encodes CASSIRQGDGYTF.

The rearrangement uses TRBV5-1 and TRBJ2-1; 9 bases are shared with TRBD2. V was clipped by 4 bases and J by 10 bases; unmatched bases: 12. Germline CDR1 SGHRS, CDR2 YFSETQ. The CDR3 runs to 15 residues. The CDR3 reads CASSDSGGGVEEQFF. Here the CDR3 DNA reads TGCGCCAGCAGCGATAGCGGGGGCGGGGTAGAGGAGCAGTTCTTC.

V is TRBV5-1 and J is TRBJ2-2; TRBD2 aligns across 15 bases. V was pared by 4 bases and J by 0 bases, with 1 base of the junction left unmatched. The CDR3 consists of 17 residues. Per the germline V gene, CDR1 is SGHRS and CDR2 is YFSETQ. The CDR3 here is CASSRTSGGANTGELFF. The CDR3 region has the DNA TGCGCCAGCAGCAGGACTAGCGGGGGGGCGAACACCGGGGAGCTGTTTTTT.

This chain joins TRBV10-2 and TRBJ2-1; TRBD1 might be the D (5 bases). With 8 bases removed from V and 14 bases from J, the gap between germline ends came to 16 bases. The CDR3 loop spans 11 amino acids. Germline-derived CDR1 and CDR2 are WSHSY and SAAADI. CDR3 residues: CASSGVRGEFF. The CDR3 DNA reads TGCGCCAGCTCGGGCGTAAGGGGCGAGTTCTTC.

The V and J genes are TRBV6-2 or TRBV6-3 and TRBJ1-5, with a tentative D call TRBD1 (6 bases). This CDR3 has 17 residues. V was pared by 4 bases and J by 1 base, with 17 bases between. Germline-derived CDR1 and CDR2 are MNHEY and SVGEGT. The CDR3 loop is CASSSGTRGVSNQPQHF. The CDR3 DNA is TGTGCCAGCAGTTCCGGGACACGGGGGGTCAGCAATCAGCCCCAGCATTTT.

The V gene is TRBV19, the J gene TRBJ1-1, with TRBD1 identical over 10 bases. The length of the CDR3 is 16 residues. J lost 7 bases, V lost 3 bases, and 11 bases had no gene match. Germline V gene data show CDR1 as LNHDA and CDR2 as SQIVND (reference sequence). The CDR3 nucleotides read TGTGCCAGTAGTATCTTTTCAGACAGGGGGCTTATTGAAGCTTTCTTT. Amino acid sequence: CASSIFSDRGLIEAFF.

The chain carries TRBV5-5 and TRBJ1-1; 7 bases align to TRBD1. The V and J ends lost 0 bases and 2 bases, in that order; junction bases with no gene match: 1. Germline V lookup: CDR1 SGHKS, CDR2 YYEKEE (reference sequence). This CDR3 contains 14 residues. The CDR3 DNA is TGTGCCAGCAGCTTGGACAGGGGTAACACTGAAGCTTTCTTT. This gives the protein CASSLDRGNTEAFF. The entire variable domain, with the rest obtained from reference TRBV5-5 and TRBJ1-1, is as follows: DAGVTQSPTHLIKTRGQQVTLRCSPISGHKSVSWYQQVLGQGPQFIFQYYEKEERGRGNFPDRFSARQFPNYSSELNVNALLLGDSALYLCASSLDRGNTEAFFGQGTRLTVV.

This clone turned up a few times. This chain connects TRBV6-2 or TRBV6-3 to TRBJ1-5; the D gene is possibly TRBD1 (6 bases). This CDR3 comprises 17 residues. Germline loops: CDR1 MNHEY, CDR2 SVGEGT. The germline V and J ends were trimmed by 2 bases and 2 bases, with 16 bases remaining between them. The CDR3 nucleotides are TGTGCCAGCAGTTACGGTCGGGGGGCCCCTGGCAATCAGCCCCAGCATTTT. Amino acid sequence: CASSYGRGAPGNQPQHF.

Note on this clone: The junction departs from germline at one end; a sequencing error may be responsible. The chain carries TRBV6-1 and TRBJ1-2; possible D gene TRBD1, 5 bases. CDR3 length: 14 amino acids. CDR1 MNHNS and CDR2 SASEGT come from the germline V gene. The DNA for the CDR3 is TGTGCCAGCAGAGAAGAGCAGGGCGGGATCGGCTACACCTTC. Protein: CASREEQGGIGYTF.

V gene TRBV4-1 combines with J gene TRBJ1-5; D ambiguous. The CDR3 totals 16 residues. Deletions cut 1 base from V and 0 bases from J, with 10 bases between. CDR1 and CDR2 from the germline V gene are MGHRA and YSYEKL. CDR3 in amino acids: CASSQGFGPSNQPQHF. CDR3 sequence (DNA): TGCGCCAGCAGCCAAGGGTTTGGCCCTAGCAATCAGCCCCAGCATTTT.

V is TRBV10-1 and J is TRBJ2-3, with D hard to call. The length of the CDR3 is 13 residues. CDR1 is WNHNN and CDR2 is SYGVQD in the germline V gene (reference sequence). V lost 5 bases and J 4 bases, leaving 10 bases between the germline ends. The CDR3 DNA is TGCGCCAGCAGTAATCAGGTCGCAGATACGCAGTATTTT. It codes for CASSNQVADTQYF.